Following are 19 T cell receptor beta chains from one sample sequenced in a study of T cell responses to AZD1222 COVID-19 vaccine. Repertoires were generated with immunoSEQ multiplex PCR, while TCRdb's copy carries only in-frame clones and drops some. This sample has 54,000 or so clones, with nearly 80% found just once. Source: peripheral blood, taken 28 days after the second AZD1222 dose. The receptor source for this set is an adult who received the AZD1222 COVID-19 vaccine.

This chain links TRBV18 with TRBJ1-2, with 11 bases aligning to TRBD1. The CDR3 is made up of 16 amino acids. Germline V gene data show CDR1 as KGHSH and CDR2 as LQKENI. Trimming cost V 0 bases and J 6 bases; bases outside gene matches: 6. The CDR3 nucleotides are TGTGCCAGCTCACCACCGTTCGGACAGGGGGCGAATGGCTACACCTTC. It specifies CASSPPFGQGANGYTF.

The chain uses TRBV21-1 and TRBJ1-1. TRBV21-1 is described as a pseudogene. This CDR3 contains 16 residues. The DNA of the CDR3 is TGTGCCAGCAGCAAAGGGCGGGCTCGACGGAACACTGAAGCTTTCTTT. Encoded protein: CASSKGRARRNTEAFF.

The rearrangement links TRBV6-5 to TRBJ2-1; D is perhaps TRBD1 (7 bases). Germline CDR1 MNHEY, CDR2 SVGAGI. The CDR3 sequence is 13 residues long. Trimming shortened V by 10 bases and J by 13 bases, and 23 bases separated the two germline ends. For the CDR3, the DNA is TGTGCCATCCGTAAGGAGGGGGCGAAAATACAGTTCTTC. It codes for CAIRKEGAKIQFF.

The V gene is TRBV6-2 or TRBV6-3, the J gene TRBJ2-6; maybe TRBD2 (6 bases). The CDR3 contains 15 residues. The germline V gene has CDR1 MNHEY and CDR2 SVGEGT. V was trimmed by 2 bases and J by 3 bases, leaving 8 bases between them. The CDR3: CASSYQGGGANVLTF. The CDR3 DNA reads as TGTGCCAGCAGTTACCAGGGAGGTGGGGCCAACGTCCTGACTTTC.

The CDR3, as DNA: TGTGCCAGTAGTATAGGGTCGGAGCGGGTTTACAATGAGCAGTTCTTC. Translation: CASSIGSERVYNEQFF. The rearrangement joins TRBV19 to TRBJ2-1; the D gene is possibly TRBD2 (6 bases). Germline V lookup: CDR1 LNHDA, CDR2 SQIVND (reference sequence). The CDR3 loop spans 16 amino acids. The ends were cut back, 1 base at V and 4 bases at J, with 14 bases in the middle.

This chain joins TRBV6-5 and TRBJ2-5; D remains ambiguous. Trimming removed 4 bases at V and 1 base at J, with 13 bases between. The CDR3 length is 15 residues. CDR1 is MNHEY and CDR2 is SVGAGI in the germline V gene. DNA of the CDR3: TGTGCCAGCAGTTCCTTGCCGACCCCCCAAGAGACCCAGTACTTC. Residues: CASSSLPTPQETQYF.

This rearrangement joins TRBV6-5 to TRBJ1-2, with 8 bases that match TRBD1. The CDR3 runs to 12 residues. Germline assignment: CDR1 MNHEY and CDR2 SVGAGI. Trimming took 10 bases from V and 7 from J; bases not matched to a gene: 8. For the CDR3, the DNA is TGTGCCACCTTACAGGGGGAGACTGGCTACACCTTC. Translating gives CATLQGETGYTF.

This clone was counted a few times. V and J are TRBV19 and TRBJ1-1, with D hard to call. The V end was cut by 4 bases, the J end by 1 base, with 7 bases between. Germline CDR1 and CDR2: LNHDA and SQIVND (reference sequence). The CDR3 length is 13 residues. In DNA form, the CDR3 reads TGTGCCAGTAGTACCCCGGGGAACACTGAAGCTTTCTTT. Translated, it gives CASSTPGNTEAFF.

This clone was observed a handful of times. This chain links TRBV7-2 with TRBJ1-5; D gene unclear. This CDR3 has 12 amino acids. The germline V gene encodes CDR1 SGHTA and CDR2 FQGNSA. Trimming removed 2 bases at V and 3 bases at J, with 2 bases between. The CDR3 nucleotides read TGTGCCAGCAGCTTAAACAATCAGCCCCAGCATTTT. This gives the protein CASSLNNQPQHF.

The V gene is TRBV5-8, the J gene TRBJ2-7, with a weak D call TRBD1 (5 bases). The CDR3 totals 12 residues. V lost 0 bases and J 8 bases, leaving 9 bases between the germline ends. Germline loops: CDR1 SGHTS, CDR2 YDEGEE. The CDR3 reads CASSLDRQKQYF. CDR3 sequence (DNA): TGTGCCAGCAGCTTGGACAGGCAAAAGCAGTACTTC.

The J gene is TRBJ2-5, the V gene TRBV3-1 (or the pseudogene TRBV3-2), with 9 bases identical to TRBD2. CDR3 length: 17 residues. CDR1 and CDR2 (germline): LGHDT, YNNKEL (reference sequence). V shed 0 bases, J shed 4 bases, and the junction held 9 bases outside the gene matches. The CDR3 reads CASSQDPGLAGRETQYF. The CDR3 nucleotides read TGTGCCAGCAGCCAAGATCCAGGGCTAGCGGGGCGAGAGACCCAGTACTTC.

V usage is TRBV6-2 or TRBV6-3 and J usage is TRBJ1-5, with D perhaps matching TRBD1 (6 bases). The CDR3 is made up of 13 amino acids. From germline, CDR1 is MNHEY and CDR2 SVGEGT. The germline V and J ends were trimmed by 5 bases and 4 bases, with 9 bases remaining between them. This chain's CDR3 is CASSNGQNQPQHF. The CDR3 DNA sequence: TGTGCCAGCAGTAACGGACAGAATCAGCCCCAGCATTTT.

This clone was recorded only once. The V gene is TRBV3-1 (or the pseudogene TRBV3-2), the J gene TRBJ1-4, with D perhaps matching TRBD1 (6 bases). Trimming left V 3 bases short and J 8 bases short, with 10 bases between. The CDR3 consists of 13 residues. Germline CDR1 reads LGHDT; CDR2 reads YNNKEL (reference sequence). The CDR3 nucleotides read TGTGCCAGCAGCCAGGGGGGCCCGGAAAAACTGTTTTTT. Amino acid sequence: CASSQGGPEKLFF.

The table lists this clone with a few counts. The gene calls are TRBV11-2 and TRBJ2-2; TRBD2 matches 8 bases. CDR3 size: 17 residues. The germline gives CDR1 SGHAT, CDR2 FQNNGV. With 0 bases clipped from V and 7 bases from J, the junction kept 10 bases outside the gene matches. CDR3 nucleotide sequence: TGTGCCAGCAGCTTAGAGCCGGGGGGGCCATCCGTCGGGGAGCTGTTTTTT. Protein product: CASSLEPGGPSVGELFF.

The chain joins TRBV12-3 or TRBV12-4 to TRBJ2-1; a weak D match, TRBD1 (6 bases). The CDR3 extends over 11 amino acids. The ends were cut back, 5 bases at V and 10 bases at J, with 9 bases in the middle. The CDR3 nucleotides read TGTGCCAGCAGTCTGAGGGGGGAGCAGTTCTTC. It codes for CASSLRGEQFF.

The chain links TRBV9 to TRBJ1-2; no clear D. Germline V CDR1 and CDR2: SGDLS, YYNGEE. This CDR3 has 13 amino acids. Trimming left V 6 bases short and J 8 bases short, with 17 bases between. In DNA, the CDR3 is TGTGCCAGCACCCCAACGACTACCGGGGGCTACACCTTC. Translating gives CASTPTTTGGYTF.

The chain recombines TRBV6-1 with TRBJ1-5; TRBD1 might be the D (6 bases). Germline V gene sequence: CDR1 MNHNS, CDR2 SASEGT. The CDR3 spans 18 residues. Between the trimmed V and J ends, which lost 0 bases and 6 bases, there was a span of 21 bases. CDR3 residues: CASSEAWQGQTSVQPQHF. The CDR3 DNA reads as TGTGCCAGCAGTGAAGCGTGGCAGGGACAAACATCCGTTCAGCCCCAGCATTTT.

The chain combines TRBV9 with TRBJ1-3, with D perhaps TRBD1 (5 bases). This CDR3 is built from 16 residues. CDR1 is SGDLS, CDR2 YYNGEE, per germline. Trimming left V 2 bases short and J 2 bases short, with 14 bases between. CDR3 loop: CASSVPQGLAGNTIYF. The CDR3 DNA sequence: TGTGCCAGCAGCGTTCCCCAGGGATTAGCTGGAAACACCATATATTTT.

The chain links TRBV28 to TRBJ2-2; unclear D gene. Germline-derived CDR1 and CDR2 are MDHEN and SYDVKM. CDR3 length: 12 residues. Trimming left V 3 bases short and J 4 bases short, with 3 bases between. The CDR3 DNA is TGTGCCAGCAGTTTGAGCACCGGGGAGCTGTTTTTT. Protein sequence: CASSLSTGELFF.